Below are 9 T cell receptor beta chains sequenced from a single sample in a study of beta chain features in type 1 diabetes. Sequencing targeted expressed TCRB transcripts, as all isolated RNA had been reverse transcribed. The data were produced by immunoSEQ multiplex PCR, yet TCRdb's version contains in-frame clones alone and is incomplete. Of around 160,000 clones in the sample, under 60% are singletons; the top ten hold 0.4% to 0.5%. The specimen was Tregs from blood. The receptor set was obtained from a man in his late teens or twenties in good health.

The rearrangement joins TRBV29-1 to TRBJ2-3; D is unresolved. Germline CDR1 SQVTM, CDR2 ANQGSEA. Trimming cost V 4 bases and J 0 bases, with 11 bases left between them. The CDR3 covers 14 residues. Written as DNA, the CDR3 is TGCAGCGTTGGTCTCGTTCTTAGCACAGATACGCAGTATTTT. It translates to CSVGLVLSTDTQYF.

This clone has just a few counts. This chain's CDR3 is CASSPSGRLGTQYF. CDR3 in DNA: TGTGCCAGCAGTCCTAGCGGGAGACTGGGTACGCAGTATTTT. This chain uses TRBV7-2 with TRBJ2-3, with TRBD2 matching over 10 bases. Looked up from germline, CDR1 is SGHTA and CDR2 is FQGNSA. The CDR3 covers 14 residues. The V gene end was trimmed by 6 bases and the J gene end by 8 bases; junction bases not matched to a gene: 8. The variable domain in full, completed from reference TRBV7-2 and TRBJ2-3, reads GAGVSQSPSNKVTEKGKDVELRCDPISGHTALYWYRQSLGQGLEFLIYFQGNSAPDKSGLPSDRFSAERTGGSVSTLTIQRTQQEDSAVYLCASSPSGRLGTQYFGPGTRLTVL.

This clone occurred a few times. CDR3 in DNA: TGTGCCAGCAGTCCCGGGACAGTCACACGGGGAGGCTACACCTTC. As protein: CASSPGTVTRGGYTF. The chain combines TRBV6-6 with TRBJ1-2; 7 bases map to TRBD1. CDR1 and CDR2 (germline): MNHNY, SVGAGI (reference sequence). The V gene end was trimmed by 5 bases and the J gene end by 8 bases; junction bases not matched to a gene: 14. This CDR3 has 15 amino acids.

This clone occurred many times. The chain couples TRBV7-9 to TRBJ1-1, with D hard to call. The germline gives CDR1 SEHNR, CDR2 FQNEAQ (reference sequence). The CDR3 has 13 amino acids. Trimming took off 5 bases at V and 4 bases at J, with 11 bases between the two ends. CDR3 sequence: CASSQVQVTEAFF. CDR3 nucleotides: TGTGCCAGCAGCCAGGTCCAGGTCACTGAAGCTTTCTTT.

Only a few counts were recorded for this clone. Mismatch with germline at one junction end may stem from a read error. The V gene is TRBV20-1, the J gene TRBJ2-1; a weak D match, TRBD2 (6 bases). This CDR3 contains 11 residues. Germline assignment: CDR1 DFQATT and CDR2 SNEGSKA (reference sequence). The CDR3 DNA sequence: TGCAGAGCTAGTCGCCTAGCGGAGCAGTTCTTC. Translated, it gives CRASRLAEQFF.

The rearrangement uses TRBV5-1 and TRBJ2-5, with 8 bases aligning to TRBD1. Germline lookup yields CDR1 SGHRS and CDR2 YFSETQ. J was trimmed by 4 bases and V by 6 bases; bases with no gene match: 11. The CDR3 spans 15 residues. The CDR3 DNA sequence: TGCGCCAGCATAGGCAGGGGGCAAGGCGGAGAGACCCAGTACTTC. It codes for CASIGRGQGGETQYF.

The V and J genes are TRBV2 and TRBJ2-3, with 7 positions matching TRBD1. The trim removed 1 base at V and 6 bases at J, leaving 1 base unmatched. The length of the CDR3 is 13 residues. The V gene's germline CDR1 is SNHLY and CDR2 FYNNEI. CDR3 sequence (DNA): TGTGCCAGCAGTGAAGAGGGGGCGGATACGCAGTATTTT. It specifies CASSEEGADTQYF.

This clone was detected a few times. The J gene is TRBJ2-3, the V gene TRBV5-1; unclear D gene. Germline CDR1 reads SGHRS; CDR2 reads YFSETQ. The CDR3 totals 15 residues. Trimming stripped 0 bases from V and 0 bases from J, with 8 bases between. CDR3 in amino acids: CASSLGGTSTDTQYF. The CDR3 DNA is TGCGCCAGCAGCTTGGGAGGTACTAGCACAGATACGCAGTATTTT. The full variable domain, with the rest looked up from reference TRBV5-1 and TRBJ2-3, is KAGVTQTPRYLIKTRGQQVTLSCSPISGHRSVSWYQQTPGQGLQFLFEYFSETQRNKGNFPGRFSGRQFSNSRSEMNVSTLELGDSALYLCASSLGGTSTDTQYFGPGTRLTVL.

This chain joins TRBV7-2 and TRBJ2-2; possibly TRBD2 for D (6 bases). The CDR3 extends over 16 amino acids. The V gene's germline CDR1 is SGHTA and CDR2 FQGNSA. V gave up 0 bases and J gave up 2 bases, with 10 bases separating them. The CDR3 loop reads CASSLAWGVNTGELFF. The CDR3 DNA reads as TGTGCCAGCAGCTTAGCGTGGGGGGTAAACACCGGGGAGCTGTTTTTT. Full variable domain (remainder filled in from reference TRBV7-2 and TRBJ2-2): GAGVSQSPSNKVTEKGKDVELRCDPISGHTALYWYRQSLGQGLEFLIYFQGNSAPDKSGLPSDRFSAERTGGSVSTLTIQRTQQEDSAVYLCASSLAWGVNTGELFFGEGSRLTVL.